Presented here are 21 T cell receptor beta chains from one specimen sequenced in a study of somatic mutations in cytotoxic T cells in rheumatoid arthritis. The repertoire was sequenced with immunoSEQ multiplex PCR; TCRdb's copy has only in-frame clones and lacks some. The sample contains 20,000 or so clones, 85% of which appear only once. Sequenced material: CD8+ T cells sorted from blood. These receptors were taken from a woman between 40 and 55 years old with rheumatoid arthritis.

This chain joins TRBV7-9 and TRBJ2-5; a weak D match, TRBD1 (6 bases). Germline values: CDR1 SEHNR, CDR2 FQNEAQ (reference sequence). Deletions cut 2 bases from V and 4 bases from J, with 17 bases between. The CDR3 length is 16 residues. In DNA form, the CDR3 reads TGTGCCAGCAGCTTACGGGTACGGGGCAGGGGAGAGACCCAGTACTTC. Its protein is CASSLRVRGRGETQYF.

V is TRBV7-9 and J is TRBJ1-5; D is unclear. Trimming took 7 bases from V and 4 from J, leaving 11 bases between them. Per germline, CDR1 SEHNR and CDR2 FQNEAQ (reference sequence). This CDR3 is built from 13 residues. CDR3 residues: CASMRVGNQPQHF. The CDR3 coding sequence is TGTGCCAGCATGAGGGTTGGGAATCAGCCCCAGCATTTT.

This clone is termed medium-sized (0.01 to 0.1%). V and J are TRBV5-5 and TRBJ1-2, with 9 positions matching TRBD1. CDR1 and CDR2 (germline): SGHKS, YYEKEE (reference sequence). J was trimmed by 3 bases and V by 2 bases; bases with no gene match: 5. The CDR3 is 15 residues long. CDR3 nucleotide sequence: TGTGCCAGCAGCTTAAGGACAGGGGACGACTATGGCTACACCTTC. Translated, it gives CASSLRTGDDYGYTF.

A remark on this clone: A read error may produce the germline difference seen at one junction end. This chain links TRBV19 with TRBJ2-2, with 7 bases identical to TRBD1. CDR3 length: 15 amino acids. CDR1 LNHDA and CDR2 SQIVND come from the germline V gene (reference sequence). The CDR3 loop is CASSMGQPNTWELFF. For the CDR3, the DNA is TGTGCCAGTAGTATGGGACAGCCCAACACCTGGGAGCTGTTTTTT.

This chain links TRBV5-6 with TRBJ1-2, with 7 bases identical to TRBD1. The germline V gene has CDR1 SGHDT and CDR2 YYEEEE. The CDR3 has 13 amino acids. The trim removed 7 bases at V and 6 bases at J, leaving 9 bases unmatched. Written as DNA, the CDR3 is TGTGCCAGCCACACGACAGGGTCGGATGGCTACACCTTC. Protein: CASHTTGSDGYTF.

V and J are TRBV13 and TRBJ1-2; D possibly corresponds to TRBD1 (5 bases). The CDR3 extends over 13 amino acids. Germline CDR1 is PRHDT and CDR2 is FYEKMQ (reference sequence). V gave up 4 bases and J gave up 0 bases, with 6 bases separating them. DNA of the CDR3: TGTGCCAGCAGCTCACAGGCTAACTATGGCTACACCTTC. It codes for CASSSQANYGYTF.

In the case of this clone: Other nucleotide sequences in the sample specify the same CDR3. V and J are TRBV13 and TRBJ1-4; D gene uncertain. CDR1 is PRHDT and CDR2 is FYEKMQ in the germline V gene (reference sequence). The CDR3 runs 13 residues. The V gene lost 3 bases and the J gene lost 8 bases, with 10 bases spanning the gap. The CDR3 DNA is TGTGCCAGCAGCTTGAACGCGAAGGAAAAACTGTTTTTT. It specifies CASSLNAKEKLFF. Looking up the rest from reference TRBV13 and TRBJ1-4 gives the full variable domain: AAGVIQSPRHLIKEKRETATLKCYPIPRHDTVYWYQQGPGQDPQFLISFYEKMQSDKGSIPDRFSAQQFSDYHSELNMSSLELGDSALYFCASSLNAKEKLFFGSGTQLSVL.

The chain joins TRBV27 to TRBJ1-4; no firm D call. The V and J ends lost 7 bases and 0 bases respectively, with 6 bases between them. Per the germline V gene, CDR1 is MNHEY and CDR2 is SMNVEV (reference sequence). The CDR3 length is 13 residues. The CDR3: CASTSATNEKLFF. The CDR3 DNA reads as TGTGCCAGCACGAGTGCAACTAATGAAAAACTGTTTTTT.

In its sample, this clone was seen a few times. CDR3 sequence (DNA): TGTGCCAGCAGTTTAGGACAGCGAGTATTCTTC. It translates to CASSLGQRVFF. The V and J genes are TRBV27 and TRBJ2-1, with D possibly matching TRBD1 (6 bases). The length of the CDR3 is 11 residues. Deletions cut 2 bases from V and 16 bases from J, with 12 bases between. Germline CDR1 and CDR2: MNHEY and SMNVEV (reference sequence).

A single count supports this clone. This sequence joins TRBV2 and TRBJ2-1; 9 bases match TRBD2. After removal of 4 bases from V and 4 bases from J, the junction contained 8 bases not matched to a gene. Germline values: CDR1 SNHLY, CDR2 FYNNEI. The CDR3 sequence is 16 residues long. In DNA, the CDR3 is TGTGCCAGCAGTGGTAGGCTAGCGGGGTTTTACAATGAGCAGTTCTTC. Its translation: CASSGRLAGFYNEQFF.

The chain links TRBV10-3 to TRBJ1-1; D possibly corresponds to TRBD1 (6 bases). The CDR3 sequence is 12 residues long. The germline V gene has CDR1 ENHRY and CDR2 SYGVKD. Trimming removed 8 bases from V and 7 bases from J, with 14 bases in between. In DNA form, the CDR3 reads TGTGCCATCGGGCAGGGCAGGGGTGAAGCTTTCTTT. This gives the protein CAIGQGRGEAFF.

The chain uses TRBV11-2 and TRBJ2-3; D is possibly TRBD2 (6 bases). The CDR3 sequence is 15 residues long. The V gene's germline CDR1 is SGHAT and CDR2 FQNNGV. Trimming removed 1 base at V and 0 bases at J, with 8 bases between. The CDR3 bases are TGTGCCAGCAGCTTAGGCGGGACTAGCACAGATACGCAGTATTTT. As protein: CASSLGGTSTDTQYF.

J is TRBJ2-1 and V is TRBV29-1; TRBD1 is a possible D gene (6 bases). The ends were cut back, 1 base at V and 2 bases at J, with 9 bases in the middle. CDR1 is SQVTM, CDR2 ANQGSEA, per germline. There are 14 residues in the CDR3. The CDR3 DNA reads as TGCAGCGTTGAAGGAGGACAGACCTACAATGAGCAGTTCTTC. The encoded protein is CSVEGGQTYNEQFF.

This rearrangement joins TRBV7-3 to TRBJ2-3; D remains ambiguous. The CDR3 runs 14 residues. Germline V lookup: CDR1 SGHTA, CDR2 FQGTGA. Trimming stripped 5 bases from V and 1 base from J, with 10 bases between. The CDR3: CASSPMGGTDTQYF. CDR3 DNA sequence: TGTGCCAGCAGCCCGATGGGCGGCACAGATACGCAGTATTTT.

This rearrangement joins TRBV16 to TRBJ1-2, with 7 bases matching TRBD1. The CDR3 extends over 18 amino acids. J lost 6 bases, V lost 0 bases, and 16 bases had no gene match. The germline CDR1 and CDR2 sequences are KGHSY and FQNENV. The DNA of the CDR3 is TGTGCCAGCAGCCAATCCCACGACAGGGACCTACTAAAACATGGCTACACCTTC. Translation: CASSQSHDRDLLKHGYTF.

This rearrangement joins TRBV9 to TRBJ2-5; 7 bases align to TRBD1. The J call may not be correct, given that the DNA end is closer to TRBJ2-7. Looked up from germline, CDR1 is SGDLS and CDR2 is YYNGEE. This CDR3 contains 16 residues. The CDR3 region is CASRRGRRVSLYEQYF. CDR3 DNA sequence: TGTGCCAGCAGGAGGGGGCGCCGCGTCTCCCTCTACGAGCAGTACTTC.

The V and J genes are TRBV5-4 and TRBJ2-2, with D possibly being TRBD2 (6 bases). V lost 7 bases, J lost 1 base, and 17 bases lay in between. CDR1 is SGHNT, CDR2 YYREEE, per germline (reference sequence). This CDR3 is 16 amino acids long. The CDR3 DNA is TGTGCCAGCGCCTCGGGGGAATCCGAGAACACCGGGGAGCTGTTTTTT. This codes for CASASGESENTGELFF.

The V call is TRBV6-5, the J call TRBJ1-5; 7 positions match TRBD1. J lost 6 bases, V lost 5 bases, and 4 bases had no gene match. The germline CDR1 and CDR2 sequences are MNHEY and SVGAGI. This CDR3 spans 13 amino acids. The CDR3 spells CASSTGATQPQHF. The CDR3 coding sequence is TGTGCCAGCAGTACAGGGGCCACTCAGCCCCAGCATTTT.

This chain uses TRBV27 with TRBJ2-7; D perhaps matches TRBD1 (5 bases). The CDR3 spans 14 residues. Trimming cost V 4 bases and J 4 bases, with 14 bases left between them. Germline CDR1 is MNHEY and CDR2 is SMNVEV (reference sequence). The CDR3 nucleotides read TGTGCCAGCAGTTGGTCGGACACGGTTTACGAGCAGTACTTC. Protein product: CASSWSDTVYEQYF.

This chain uses TRBV5-1 with TRBJ2-1; possible D gene TRBD1, 6 bases. Germline-derived CDR1 and CDR2 are SGHRS and YFSETQ. This CDR3 spans 12 amino acids. Trimming removed 4 bases at V and 8 bases at J, with 10 bases between. CDR3 protein: CASSIRGDEQFF. CDR3 bases: TGCGCCAGCAGCATCAGGGGTGATGAGCAGTTCTTC.

The rearrangement joins TRBV19 to TRBJ2-7; D is possibly TRBD2 (6 bases). V was pared by 5 bases and J by 4 bases, with 12 bases between. CDR3 length equals 13 residues. Germline V lookup: CDR1 LNHDA, CDR2 SQIVND (reference sequence). In DNA form, the CDR3 reads TGTGCCAGTAGTCCGGCAGGGACTTACGAGCAGTACTTC. Translating gives CASSPAGTYEQYF.